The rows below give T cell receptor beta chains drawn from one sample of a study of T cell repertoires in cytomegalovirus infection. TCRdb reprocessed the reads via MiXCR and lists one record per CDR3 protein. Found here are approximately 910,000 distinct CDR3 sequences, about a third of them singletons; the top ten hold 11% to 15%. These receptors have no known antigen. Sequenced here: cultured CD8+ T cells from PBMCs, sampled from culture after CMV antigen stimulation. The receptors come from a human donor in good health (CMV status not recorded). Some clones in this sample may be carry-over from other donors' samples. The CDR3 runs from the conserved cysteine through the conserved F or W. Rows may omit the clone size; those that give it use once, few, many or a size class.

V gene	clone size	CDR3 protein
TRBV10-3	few	CAISGGIDGMNTEAFF
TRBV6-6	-	CASRDRRTYEQYF
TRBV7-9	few	CASSLKGGVNIQYF
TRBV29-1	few	CSGGEGSAYGYTF
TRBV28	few	CASSLGTAYSGNTIYF
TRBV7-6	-	CASSSEEGMTEAFF
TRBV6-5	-	CASSFSTGGDSPLHF
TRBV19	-	CASSIPGFEQPQHF
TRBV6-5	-	CASSYGGRGTDTQYF
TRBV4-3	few	CASSQDLATVGNTIYF
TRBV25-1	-	CASSEGRLLEKEGYTF
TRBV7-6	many	CASSLIRTSGGLTPGELFF
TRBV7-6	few	CASSLFTSYGADKTEAFF
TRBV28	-	CASRIHSNQPQHF
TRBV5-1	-	CASSLVLAGEPGELFF
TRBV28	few	CASSLDSSSDTQYF
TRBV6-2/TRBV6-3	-	CASSYSSRADTQYF
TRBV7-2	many	CASTGWTNGYTF
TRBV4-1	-	CASSQVLAGDQETQYF
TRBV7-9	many	CASRPTGGLDNEQFF
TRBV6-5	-	CASSLQQGYQETQYF
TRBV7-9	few	CASSFHPQGANEKLFF
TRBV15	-	CATSLDPPRPKADTQYF
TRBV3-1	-	CASSQTYREQETQYF
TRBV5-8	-	CASSLVLVVDAEAFF
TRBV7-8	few	CASSQGTGNSNQPQHF
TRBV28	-	CASSLIQGKGNQPQHF
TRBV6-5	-	CASKTPGYNEQFF
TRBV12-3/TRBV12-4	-	CASSQQTKETQYF
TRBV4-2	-	CASSLHPTEEEAFF
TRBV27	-	CASSRQGGWAFF
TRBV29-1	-	CSVEVRAGVAGNYGYTF
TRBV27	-	CASSLHTDRGLETQYF
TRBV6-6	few	CASSAFGQKDEKLFF
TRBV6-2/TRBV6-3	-	CASSYIGQPAGLYEQYF
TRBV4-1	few	CASSPSASGGNEQFF
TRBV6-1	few	CASSEILGFSYYGYTF
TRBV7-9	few	CASSSLGGSGETQYF
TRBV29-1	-	CSVEAKLNTGELFF
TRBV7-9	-	CASSLGLGQGTNTEAFF
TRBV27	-	CASSSDRDLDEQFF
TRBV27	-	CASSLEGQGAANYGYTF
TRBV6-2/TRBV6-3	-	CASSQAGASYNEQFF
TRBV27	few	CASSQSDRAWEDTQYF
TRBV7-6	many	CASSLEVGQGNQPQHF
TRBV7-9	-	CASSWGWADYSNQPQHF
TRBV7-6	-	CASSLVDRGEEQYF
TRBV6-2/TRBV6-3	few	CASSYGRQGTKNIQYF
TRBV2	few	CASSATVDTDTQYF
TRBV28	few	CASSLGLAGGANEQFF
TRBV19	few	CASSWPLEGPAQHF
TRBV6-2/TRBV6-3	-	CASYPGGYQETQYF
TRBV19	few	CASSIDPNLADEQYF
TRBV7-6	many	CASALRSGELFF
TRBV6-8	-	CASSYGILAVEQYF
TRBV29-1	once	CSVVSPCTDTQYF
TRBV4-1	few	CASSQDRGGTNQPQHF